Shown below are 3 T cell receptor beta chains from a single sample sequenced in a study of blood T cell repertoires in COVID-19. Here immunoSEQ multiplex PCR was the method, and the copy in TCRdb shows in-frame clones only, minus some. The data hold 270,000 or so clones, with about nine tenths observed a single time. What was sequenced was peripheral blood. These receptors came from a woman in her 30s with active or convalescent COVID-19.

The chain has TRBV6-2 or TRBV6-3 and TRBJ2-1, with 8 positions matching TRBD2. From germline, CDR1 is MNHEY and CDR2 SVGEGT. The V gene end was trimmed by 0 bases and the J gene end by 7 bases; junction bases not matched to a gene: 5. The CDR3 length is 15 residues. As DNA, the CDR3 is TGTGCCAGCAGTTACTCCTGGACTAGCACTAATGAGCAGTTCTTC. It translates to CASSYSWTSTNEQFF.

The chain recombines TRBV29-1 with TRBJ2-5; D unresolved. V dropped 0 bases and J dropped 7 bases, with 6 bases sitting between them. The germline CDR1 and CDR2 sequences are SQVTM and ANQGSEA. The CDR3 is 11 amino acids. The CDR3 nucleotides are TGCAGCGTTGAAGATCGCGGGACCCAGTACTTC. Translation gives CSVEDRGTQYF.

The rearrangement uses TRBV3-1 (or the pseudogene TRBV3-2) and TRBJ2-5; TRBD2 matches at 12 bases. Germline V gene data show CDR1 as LGHDT and CDR2 as YNNKEL (reference sequence). With 4 bases clipped from V and 4 bases from J, the junction kept 4 bases outside the gene matches. The CDR3 runs 15 residues. CDR3 region: CASSLRTSGAETQYF. The CDR3 DNA is TGTGCCAGCAGCCTCCGGACTAGCGGGGCAGAGACCCAGTACTTC.